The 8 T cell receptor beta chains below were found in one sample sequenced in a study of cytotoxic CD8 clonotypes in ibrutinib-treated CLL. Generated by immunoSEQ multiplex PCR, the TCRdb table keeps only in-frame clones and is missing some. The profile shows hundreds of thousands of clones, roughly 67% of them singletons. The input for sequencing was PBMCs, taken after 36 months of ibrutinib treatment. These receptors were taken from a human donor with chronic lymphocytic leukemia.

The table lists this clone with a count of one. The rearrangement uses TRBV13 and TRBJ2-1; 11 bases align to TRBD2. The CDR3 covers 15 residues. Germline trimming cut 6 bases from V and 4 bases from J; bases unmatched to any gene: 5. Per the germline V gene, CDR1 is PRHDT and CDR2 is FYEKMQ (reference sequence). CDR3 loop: CASSFGTSGYNEQFF. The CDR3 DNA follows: TGTGCCAGCAGTTTTGGGACTAGCGGATACAATGAGCAGTTCTTC.

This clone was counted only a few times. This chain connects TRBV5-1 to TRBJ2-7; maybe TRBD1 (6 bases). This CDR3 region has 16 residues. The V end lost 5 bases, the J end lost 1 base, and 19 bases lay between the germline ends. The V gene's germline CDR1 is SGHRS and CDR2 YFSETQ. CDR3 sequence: CASRRSSGTSSYEQYF. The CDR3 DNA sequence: TGCGCCAGCAGGCGTAGTTCAGGGACATCATCCTACGAGCAGTACTTC. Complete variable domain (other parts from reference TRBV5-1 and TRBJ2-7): KAGVTQTPRYLIKTRGQQVTLSCSPISGHRSVSWYQQTPGQGLQFLFEYFSETQRNKGNFPGRFSGRQFSNSRSEMNVSTLELGDSALYLCASRRSSGTSSYEQYFGPGTRLTVT.

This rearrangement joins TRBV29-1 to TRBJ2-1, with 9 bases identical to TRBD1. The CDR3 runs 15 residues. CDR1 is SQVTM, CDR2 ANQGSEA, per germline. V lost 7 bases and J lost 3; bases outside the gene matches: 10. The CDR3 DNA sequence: TGCAGCGGGGAACAGGGGGCGCGTATCTACAATGAGCAGTTCTTC. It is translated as CSGEQGARIYNEQFF.

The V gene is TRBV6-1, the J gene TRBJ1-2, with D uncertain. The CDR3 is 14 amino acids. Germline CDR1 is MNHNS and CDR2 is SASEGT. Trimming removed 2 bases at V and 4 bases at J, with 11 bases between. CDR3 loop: CASSERTGFYGYTF. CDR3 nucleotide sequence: TGTGCCAGCAGTGAACGTACGGGATTCTATGGCTACACCTTC.

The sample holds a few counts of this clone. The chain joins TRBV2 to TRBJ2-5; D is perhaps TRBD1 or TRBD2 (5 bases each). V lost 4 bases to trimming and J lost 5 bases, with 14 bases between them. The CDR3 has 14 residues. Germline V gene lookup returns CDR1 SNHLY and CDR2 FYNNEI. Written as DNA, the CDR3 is TGTGCCAGCAGTGGTGAGGGGCCAGGGGAGACCCAGTACTTC. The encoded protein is CASSGEGPGETQYF.

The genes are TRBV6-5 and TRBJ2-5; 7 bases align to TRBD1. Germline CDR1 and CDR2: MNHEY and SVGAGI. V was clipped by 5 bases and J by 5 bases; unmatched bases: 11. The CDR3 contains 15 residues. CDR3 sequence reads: CASSPRKQGWETQYF. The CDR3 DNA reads TGTGCCAGCAGTCCCCGGAAACAGGGGTGGGAGACCCAGTACTTC.

Here the CDR3 reads CASSDGTSSYTQYF. The CDR3 DNA is TGTGCCAGCAGCGATGGGACTAGTTCATATACGCAGTATTTT. V usage is TRBV9 and J usage is TRBJ2-3, with TRBD2 identical over 8 bases. This CDR3 region has 14 residues. CDR1 is SGDLS and CDR2 is YYNGEE in the germline V gene. The junction had 7 bases not matched to a gene; V was cut back by 3 bases and J by 7 bases.

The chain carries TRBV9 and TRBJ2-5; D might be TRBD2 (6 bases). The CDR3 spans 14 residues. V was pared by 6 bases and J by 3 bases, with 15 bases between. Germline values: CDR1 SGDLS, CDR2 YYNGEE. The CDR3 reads CASKGSGSEETQYF. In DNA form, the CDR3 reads TGTGCCAGCAAAGGCAGCGGGTCTGAAGAGACCCAGTACTTC. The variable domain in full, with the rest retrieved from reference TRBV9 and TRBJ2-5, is DSGVTQTPKHLITATGQRVTLRCSPRSGDLSVYWYQQSLDQGLQFLIQYYNGEERAKGNILERFSAQQFPDLHSELNLSSLELGDSALYFCASKGSGSEETQYFGPGTRLLVL.